This T cell receptor (beta chain) derives from a study of CD8+ T cells in alopecia areata. Study context: Treated patients were given 5 to 10 mg oral tofacitinib twice daily.

This clone appeared a few times. Treatment: oral pan-JAK inhibitor, 5-10 mg twice daily. Germline CDR1 is LNHNV and CDR2 is YYDKDF (reference sequence). After removal of 1 base from V and 2 bases from J, the junction contained 3 bases not matched to a gene. This CDR3 contains 15 residues. Extracted from the samples, RNA was reverse transcribed into cDNA to serve as the sequencing template. Clones were read by immunoSEQ multiplex PCR, and TCRdb kept only the in-frame ones, dropping some. The sample lists about 210,000 clones, less than 45% seen once, with about 2.6% in the top ten. Sequenced material: CD4+ T cells sorted from blood, taken around week 37, from a patient treated with tofacitinib. This receptor was obtained from a human donor with alopecia areata. This chain connects TRBV15 to TRBJ2-7, with 9 bases fitting TRBD1. In DNA, the CDR3 is TGTGCCACCAGCAGAGCGGGACAGGGACCCTACGAGCAGTACTTC. It specifies CATSRAGQGPYEQYF.